Listed below are T cell receptor beta chains from one sample, sequenced in a study of T cell repertoires in aging, cancer and after chemotherapy. Each CDR3 protein is one row after TCRdb ran MiXCR on the multiplex PCR reads. The profile shows approximately 3,000 distinct CDR3 sequences, about 25% of them singletons. Source material: blood. The receptors were sampled from a human donor with a solid tumor. The CDR3 runs from the conserved cysteine through the conserved F or W. Fields, in order: D gene, clone size, V gene, J gene, CDR3 protein, CDR3 DNA. D genes are given only for firm matches. Clone size is stated in some rows and not others, as once, few, many or a class when expanded.

D: .
size: few
V: TRBV7-2
J: TRBJ2-7
CDR3: CASSLLWSGVHEQYF
DNA: TGTGCCAGCAGCTTATTATGGTCGGGAGTCCACGAGCAGTACTTC

D: .
size: .
V: TRBV18
J: TRBJ2-1
CDR3: CASSPGGFEQFF
DNA: TGTGCCAGCTCACCGGGGGGATTTGAGCAGTTCTTC

D: TRBD2
size: .
V: TRBV4-2
J: TRBJ2-1
CDR3: CASSQDRGGYNEQFF
DNA: TGCGCCAGCAGCCAAGATCGCGGGGGTTACAATGAGCAGTTCTTC

D: .
size: large
V: TRBV29-1
J: TRBJ2-5
CDR3: CSVEMQQETQYF
DNA: TGCAGCGTTGAGATGCAGCAAGAGACCCAGTACTTC

D: .
size: .
V: TRBV19
J: TRBJ2-7
CDR3: CASSVQEGIYEQYF
DNA: TGTGCCAGTAGTGTACAGGAGGGGATCTACGAGCAGTACTTC

D: .
size: .
V: TRBV14
J: TRBJ2-2
CDR3: CASSQRPGDLNTGELFF
DNA: TGTGCCAGCAGCCAAAGGCCAGGGGACTTGAACACCGGGGAGCTGTTTTTT

D: .
size: .
V: TRBV28
J: TRBJ1-1
CDR3: CASSSGRSATNTEAFF
DNA: TGTGCCAGCAGTTCCGGACGTTCTGCGACGAACACTGAAGCTTTCTTT

D: .
size: medium-sized
V: TRBV7-2
J: TRBJ1-6
CDR3: CASRSAAYNSPLHF
DNA: TGTGCCAGCAGGTCCGCTGCCTATAATTCACCCCTCCACTTT

D: .
size: .
V: TRBV6-4
J: TRBJ2-3
CDR3: CASSDSGSTDTQYF
DNA: TGTGCCAGCAGTGACTCAGGGAGTACAGATACGCAGTATTTT

D: .
size: .
V: TRBV30
J: TRBJ2-7
CDR3: CAWNFPGTVGSYEQYF
DNA: TGTGCCTGGAACTTCCCTGGGACTGTGGGGTCCTACGAGCAGTACTTC

D: TRBD1
size: few
V: TRBV27
J: TRBJ1-2
CDR3: CASSSPGQAHGVYTF
DNA: TGTGCCAGCAGTTCGCCTGGACAGGCTCATGGTGTCTACACCTTC

D: .
size: few
V: TRBV28
J: TRBJ2-5
CDR3: CASSIGGLRETQYF
DNA: TGTGCCAGCAGTATAGGAGGGTTGCGAGAGACCCAGTACTTC

D: .
size: .
V: TRBV6-6
J: TRBJ2-3
CDR3: CASSHLSSTDTQYF
DNA: TGTGCCAGCAGTCATCTGTCTAGCACAGATACGCAGTATTTT

D: TRBD2
size: large
V: TRBV6-5
J: TRBJ2-1
CDR3: CASRPQTSGNEQFF
DNA: TGTGCCAGCCGCCCCCAGACTAGCGGAAATGAGCAGTTCTTC

D: TRBD1
size: .
V: TRBV13
J: TRBJ2-5
CDR3: CASSHRGRETQYF
DNA: TGTGCCAGCAGCCACAGGGGGCGAGAGACCCAGTACTTC

D: .
size: few
V: TRBV20-1
J: TRBJ2-2
CDR3: CSARDGFRPGELFF
DNA: TGCAGTGCTAGAGATGGTTTTAGGCCCGGGGAGCTGTTTTTT

D: .
size: few
V: TRBV27
J: TRBJ2-1
CDR3: CASRPPLRNEQFF
DNA: TGTGCCAGCAGACCGCCTCTCCGGAATGAGCAGTTCTTC

D: .
size: .
V: TRBV14
J: TRBJ2-1
CDR3: CASSRLDSSYNEQFF
DNA: TGTGCCAGCAGCAGACTTGACAGCTCCTACAATGAGCAGTTCTTC

D: .
size: few
V: TRBV10-1
J: TRBJ1-3
CDR3: CASSEGAGNTIYF
DNA: TGCGCCAGCAGTGAGGGGGCTGGAAACACCATATATTTT

D: .
size: .
V: TRBV7-2
J: TRBJ1-1
CDR3: CASSLRSGNTEAFF
DNA: TGTGCCAGCAGCTTAAGGTCTGGGAACACTGAAGCTTTCTTT

D: .
size: few
V: TRBV6-5
J: TRBJ2-5
CDR3: CASSPYRSQETQYF
DNA: TGTGCCAGCAGCCCATACAGAAGCCAAGAGACCCAGTACTTC

D: TRBD2
size: few
V: TRBV20-1
J: TRBJ2-1
CDR3: CSARPWGSGGAENNEQFF
DNA: TGCAGTGCTAGACCTTGGGGTAGCGGGGGGGCGGAAAACAATGAGCAGTTCTTC

D: .
size: .
V: TRBV6-2/TRBV6-3
J: TRBJ2-5
CDR3: CASSYSFGGGETQYF
DNA: TGTGCCAGCAGTTACTCCTTCGGGGGTGGAGAGACCCAGTACTTC

D: TRBD1
size: .
V: TRBV6-2/TRBV6-3
J: TRBJ2-6
CDR3: CASSTRTGKTNVLTF
DNA: TGTGCCAGCAGTACTCGGACAGGGAAAACCAACGTCCTGACTTTC

D: TRBD1
size: .
V: TRBV28
J: TRBJ1-5
CDR3: CAGGTGPQPQHF
DNA: TGTGCCGGGGGGACAGGCCCTCAGCCCCAGCATTTT

D: .
size: .
V: TRBV5-4
J: TRBJ1-4
CDR3: CASSLAPGRSGGEKLFF
DNA: TGTGCCAGCAGCTTGGCTCCGGGCCGGTCGGGAGGAGAAAAACTGTTTTTT

D: .
size: .
V: TRBV5-8
J: TRBJ1-2
CDR3: CASSLITGTAPLRRGYTF
DNA: TGTGCCAGCAGCTTGATAACGGGGACCGCTCCCCTTAGGAGAGGCTACACCTTC

D: TRBD2
size: medium-sized
V: TRBV6-5
J: TRBJ2-1
CDR3: CASSTGTSGNNEQFF
DNA: TGTGCCAGCAGCACCGGGACTAGCGGCAACAATGAGCAGTTCTTC

D: .
size: .
V: TRBV12-3/TRBV12-4
J: TRBJ2-2
CDR3: CASSLQANTGELFF
DNA: TGTGCCAGCAGTTTACAGGCTAACACCGGGGAGCTGTTTTTT

D: .
size: .
V: TRBV7-6
J: TRBJ2-3
CDR3: CASSLVGPTDTQYF
DNA: TGTGCCAGCAGCTTAGTGGGTCCCACAGATACGCAGTATTTT

D: .
size: medium-sized
V: TRBV27
J: TRBJ1-1
CDR3: CASSHPNTEAFF
DNA: TGTGCCAGCAGTCATCCGAACACTGAAGCTTTCTTT

D: TRBD1
size: few
V: TRBV12-3/TRBV12-4
J: TRBJ2-2
CDR3: CASSSGTDHTGELFF
DNA: TGTGCCAGCAGTTCCGGGACAGACCACACCGGGGAGCTGTTTTTT

D: TRBD1
size: .
V: TRBV19
J: TRBJ1-4
CDR3: CASRSAGTANKKLFF
DNA: TGTGCCAGTAGGAGCGCGGGGACAGCTAATAAAAAACTGTTTTTT

D: TRBD1
size: few
V: TRBV7-9
J: TRBJ2-3
CDR3: CASSFTTGGRTDTQYF
DNA: TGTGCCAGCAGCTTCACGACAGGGGGCCGCACAGATACGCAGTATTTT

D: .
size: .
V: TRBV4-2
J: TRBJ2-7
CDR3: CASSQVATGSYEQYF
DNA: TGTGCCAGCAGCCAAGTGGCCACAGGCTCCTACGAGCAGTACTTC